Reported below is one T cell receptor beta chain. The data belong to a study of CD8+CD57+ T cells in acquired aplastic anemia. Study context: Mean yield of DNA from sorted CD4+ and CD8+ cells was 3 to 3.5 ug. Healthy donor CD4+ samples were sequenced to a depth that averaged approximately 10 million reads.

The study profiled TCR beta VDJ and CDR3 using genomic DNA as template. TCRdb redid the calling of the reads with MiXCR, one entry per CDR3 protein. The sample carries around 170,000 distinct CDR3 sequences, about 47% recorded once. V lost 1 base to trimming and J lost 4 bases, with 5 bases between them. CDR1 and CDR2 (germline): LGHDT, YNNKEL (reference sequence). The CDR3 loop spans 13 amino acids. The sequencing sample was made of sorted CD4+, CD8+, or CD8+CD57+ T cells (not recorded which) from PBMCs. The V call is TRBV3-1, the J call TRBJ1-3; D unclear. The sequence was collected from a human donor in good health. CDR3 coding DNA: TGTGCCAGCAGCCAAGTCCAGGGAAACACCATATATTTT. Translating it yields CASSQVQGNTIYF.